The clone carrying this TCR beta chain turned up a few times. The data were obtained in a study of blood T cell repertoires in COVID-19. Methods used by the authors: For nucleated cells, counts were estimated from reference gene primer amplification. Generated by immunoSEQ multiplex PCR, the TCRdb table keeps only in-frame clones and is missing some. From that table come the V and J calls and clone size; the DNA was used to work out D and trimming. Among tens of thousands of clones, approximately 83% were seen once, and the ten largest hold 1.2%. This CDR3 is 16 amino acids long. V lost 1 base and J lost 8; bases outside the gene matches: 7. Per the germline V gene, CDR1 is SGDLS and CDR2 is YYNGEE.

The receptor was isolated from a man aged 35-49 years with acute or convalescent COVID-19. The sample taken for sequencing was peripheral blood. The genes are TRBV9 and TRBJ2-1; 12 bases line up with TRBD1. The CDR3 loop is CASSVKGQGAFDEQFF. The DNA for the CDR3 is TGTGCCAGCAGCGTAAAGGGACAGGGGGCGTTTGATGAGCAGTTCTTC.